These 10 T cell receptor beta chains originate from one sample sequenced in a study of T-cell reconstitution after alpha-beta-depleted transplantation in children. Unique molecular identifiers were incorporated during preparation of the TCRbeta library. TCRdb re-called the PCR reads with MiXCR, one entry per CDR3 protein. The table includes about 210,000 distinct CDR3 sequences, 17% detected once. Source: PBMCs, mostly from graft donor cells, taken 360 days after TCRalphabeta/CD19-depleted stem cell transplant. Source of these receptors: a male patient between 2 and 10 years old who had a stem cell transplant for acute lymphoblastic leukemia, so the T cells may come from the graft donor.

CDR3 in amino acids: CASSHRNTEAFF. In DNA, the CDR3 is TGCGCCAGCAGCCACAGGAACACTGAAGCTTTCTTT. The chain couples TRBV5-1 to TRBJ1-1; D gene unclear. The ends were cut back, 4 bases at V and 1 base at J, with 5 bases in the middle. This CDR3 spans 12 amino acids. Germline CDR1 SGHRS, CDR2 YFSETQ.

This sequence joins TRBV12-3 or TRBV12-4 and TRBJ2-5; D possibly matches TRBD1 or TRBD2 (5 bases each). The CDR3 is 14 residues long. The V and J ends lost 7 bases and 3 bases respectively, with 15 bases between them. The CDR3 nucleotides are TGTGCCAGCACCCTCTCTAGGGGAGAAGAGACCCAGTACTTC. It yields the protein CASTLSRGEETQYF.

This clonotype was seen a handful of times. This chain joins TRBV12-3 or TRBV12-4 and TRBJ2-7; D unclear. The CDR3 has 14 amino acids. V dropped 6 bases and J dropped 0 bases, with 12 bases sitting between them. As DNA, the CDR3 is TGTGCCAGCAGCCCCCTGAGGAGCTCCTACGAGCAGTACTTC. Its translation: CASSPLRSSYEQYF.

In its sample, this clonotype was seen a few times. The chain recombines TRBV4-1 with TRBJ2-7; TRBD1 matches 7 bases. The CDR3 is 16 amino acids. With 1 base clipped from V and 4 bases from J, the junction kept 10 bases outside the gene matches. CDR1 is MGHRA and CDR2 is YSYEKL in the germline V gene. Here the CDR3 DNA reads TGCGCCAGCAGCCAAGGGGCCTCCGGGACAGCATACGAGCAGTACTTC. Its translation: CASSQGASGTAYEQYF.

J is TRBJ2-5 and V is TRBV4-3; D not resolved. The CDR3 totals 16 residues. The germline V gene has CDR1 LGHNA and CDR2 YSLEER. V lost 1 base to trimming and J lost 4 bases, with 16 bases between them. The CDR3 DNA sequence: TGCGCCAGCAGCCAAGCCCCCTGGACCGAGACAGAGACCCAGTACTTC. Encoded protein: CASSQAPWTETETQYF.

In this sample, this clonotype turned up a few times. The V call is TRBV4-1, the J call TRBJ2-4; D may be TRBD2 (6 bases). V lost 3 bases, J lost 8 bases, and 11 bases lay in between. The CDR3 totals 13 residues. The V gene's germline CDR1 is MGHRA and CDR2 YSYEKL. CDR3 coding DNA: TGCGCCAGCAGCCAGACCGGGACTCACATTCAGTACTTC. This translates into CASSQTGTHIQYF.

The chain uses TRBV7-3 and TRBJ2-3, with D perhaps assigned TRBD1 or TRBD2 (5 bases each). CDR1 and CDR2 (germline): SGHTA, FQGTGA. Trimming left V 2 bases short and J 7 bases short, with 10 bases between. The length of the CDR3 is 13 residues. CDR3 amino acids: CASSLWGRHTQYF. The DNA of the CDR3 is TGTGCCAGCAGCTTATGGGGACGGCATACGCAGTATTTT. Drawing the rest from reference TRBV7-3 and TRBJ2-3, the complete variable domain is GAGVSQTPSNKVTEKGKYVELRCDPISGHTALYWYRQSLGQGPEFLIYFQGTGAADDSGLPNDRFFAVRPEGSVSTLKIQRTERGDSAVYLCASSLWGRHTQYFGPGTRLTVL.

The V call is TRBV25-1, the J call TRBJ2-2, with 9 bases matching TRBD2. This CDR3 contains 15 residues. The germline V gene encodes CDR1 MGHDK and CDR2 SYGVNS. Trimming at V came to 9 bases and at J to 5 bases, leaving 10 bases not matched to a gene. The CDR3: CASHNPGLATGELFF. The DNA for the CDR3 is TGTGCCAGTCACAATCCGGGACTAGCTACCGGGGAGCTGTTTTTT.

The chain recombines TRBV7-2 with TRBJ2-5; D is uncertain. V lost 5 bases and J lost 1, with 8 bases in between. This CDR3 region has 13 residues. Germline V lookup: CDR1 SGHTA, CDR2 FQGNSA. The CDR3 spells CASSQPIQETQYF. The DNA for the CDR3 is TGTGCCAGCAGCCAACCCATCCAAGAGACCCAGTACTTC.

This clonotype was detected a few times. This chain's CDR3 is CASRPSGGFNEQFF. The CDR3 DNA reads TGTGCCAGCAGACCTAGCGGGGGTTTTAATGAGCAGTTCTTC. The rearrangement links TRBV12-3 or TRBV12-4 to TRBJ2-1, with 10 bases matching TRBD2. V gave up 6 bases and J gave up 7 bases; unmatched junction bases: 6. The CDR3 length is 14 residues.